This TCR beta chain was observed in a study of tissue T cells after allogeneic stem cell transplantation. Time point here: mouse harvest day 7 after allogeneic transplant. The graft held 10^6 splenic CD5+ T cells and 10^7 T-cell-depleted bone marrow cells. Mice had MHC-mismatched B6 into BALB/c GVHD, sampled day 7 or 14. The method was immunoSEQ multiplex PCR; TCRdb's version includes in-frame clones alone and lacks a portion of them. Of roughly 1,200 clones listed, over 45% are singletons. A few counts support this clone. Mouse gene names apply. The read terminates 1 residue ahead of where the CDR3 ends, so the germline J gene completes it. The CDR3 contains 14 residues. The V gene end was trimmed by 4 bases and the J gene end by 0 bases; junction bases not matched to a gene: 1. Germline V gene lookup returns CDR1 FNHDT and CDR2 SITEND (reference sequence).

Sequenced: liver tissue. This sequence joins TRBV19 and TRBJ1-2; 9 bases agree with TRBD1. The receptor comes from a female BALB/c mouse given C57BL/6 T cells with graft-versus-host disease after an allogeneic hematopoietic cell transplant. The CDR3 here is CASSRDRANSDYTF. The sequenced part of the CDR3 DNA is TGTGCCAGCAGTCGGGACAGGGCAAACTCCGACTACACC.